The clone carrying this TCR beta chain has at least ten counts. As yet, its antigen is unknown. V shed 5 bases and J shed 1 base, with 14 bases lying between them. CDR1 MNHEY and CDR2 SVGEGT come from the germline V gene. The CDR3 is 15 amino acids. The investigators amplified TCR beta CDR3 regions from RNA transcripts. TCR CDR3 regions were first amplified by RT-PCR with HTBI primers. TCRdb independently ran MiXCR on the multiplex PCR reads; one entry per CDR3 protein. The profile shows hundreds of thousands of distinct CDR3 sequences, over 12% of them singletons. These data originate in a study of T cells in Graves' hyperthyroidism and ophthalmopathy. Study information: Blood from the periphery was taken at initial diagnosis, before any treatment. Findings and caveats of the study: In the analysis, a 13 V-J model separated ophthalmopathy from stable hyperthyroidism. Before onset, ophthalmopathy was predicted by the model a median about 6.2 months earlier.

The TCR sequence derives from a man aged 18-30 years with Graves' ophthalmopathy. The rearrangement uses TRBV6-2 or TRBV6-3 and TRBJ2-5, with D maybe TRBD1 (6 bases). Source material: blood. The CDR3 nucleotides are TGTGCCAGCAGTAACCGGACAGTTATCCAAGAGACCCAGTACTTC. Translating it yields CASSNRTVIQETQYF.